The T cell receptor beta chain described here comes from a study of T cell responses to AZD1222 COVID-19 vaccine (dated by TCRdb to the early 2020s). Regarding the research as a whole: AZD1222 recipients with second doses at about 4 weeks or about 12 weeks were pooled, because spike-specific TCR depth and breadth did not differ between schedules. TCR sequencing was performed for roughly 240 trial participants, of whom roughly 200 were given two doses of AZD1222 and 26 were given two doses of MenACWY control vaccine. Trial participants were enrolled by age into subgroups of 18-55, 56-69 and 70-plus years, and 148, 28 and 57 TCR-sequenced participants, respectively, were included in these subgroups.

The CDR3 regions of human TCRbeta chains were subjected to immunosequencing. The authors' analysis ran thus. TCRs in the repertoires were matched against a reference library of SARS-CoV-2-specific TCRs that had been generated with the MIRA antigen-specificity platform. Breadth was defined as the fraction of unique TCRs that were SARS-CoV-2-associated, and depth was defined as the fraction of total T cells that were SARS-CoV-2-associated. Using the MIRA data, each spike-specific TCR was mapped to the spike region that the TCR reacts to and placed in a CD4 or CD8 class. Log10-transformed breadth and depth values were compared by one-way ANOVA with Sidak's multiple comparisons tests. In TCRdb, the immuneACCESS table is reduced to in-frame sequences with V and J assigned. These tables do not hold every clone; where another copy was compared, an unresolved V gene accounts for under half, and the others remain unexplained. D and trimming come from the DNA, and the V and J calls and clone size come from that table. The sample yields 90,000 to 150,000 clones; 70% to 90% were counted once. The top ten clonotypes cover about 2.4% of the sample.

On this clone itself: Its antigen has not been determined. Base qualities are not at hand, and no much larger clone is one base apart.

The time point label here, explained by the study, means: baseline before first vaccination. Vaccinee samples came from UK trials COV001 and COV002, including a single-blind randomized controlled phase 2/3 trial of AZD1222 (ChAdOx1 nCoV-19) in healthy adults. For TCRbeta chain sequencing, PBMC samples from trial participants were taken at day 0 and at day 28 after the second dose. Reading from cysteine to phenylalanine, the CDR3 counts 13 amino acids. The entry retains the CDR3 DNA only, 39 bases that are in frame from base 1. Deletion took 2 bases off V and 1 base off J, with a span of 5 bases between the germline ends. The germline V gene encodes CDR1 LNHDA and CDR2 SQIVND (reference sequence). Results and caveats for the whole study, not just this receptor: The 56-69-year group was small, and its depth increase did not reach significance, likely because of low power. Reportedly, close to half of the unique spike-specific TCRs recognized epitopes lying outside the regions that are mutated in the B.1.351 and B.1.1.7 variants. After two AZD1222 doses, spike-specific TCR breadth and depth were significantly higher than at day 0 and than in MenACWY recipients. Because no day 14 peak-response samples were available, the repertoires could be characterized only after the peak T cell response. Vaccine-associated CD4 TCRs spanned the whole spike protein, with dominant responses in regions 160-218 and 743-854. Conclusions about previously exposed vaccinees were limited because only five to seven AZD1222 recipients were SARS-CoV-2 seropositive at baseline. Most participants were white British and females outnumbered males, and the authors suggested that clonal diversity may have been underestimated.

The receptor was isolated from an adult in good health. The rearrangement joined TRBV19 to TRBJ1-1; a confident D gene designation cannot be given. Sequenced here: peripheral blood, sampled on day 0 of AZD1222 vaccination. The CDR3 protein: CASSITRNTEAFF. The DNA sequence is as follows: TGTGCCAGTAGTATAACGAGGAACACTGAAGCTTTCTTT.